This T cell receptor (beta chain) emerged from a study of metastatic and nonmetastatic thyroid tumors. In the study overall: Malignant thyroid and benign thyroid patients provided blood and tumor or nodule tissue whose repertoires were compared.

Findings and caveats of the study: Patients with malignant thyroid tumors reportedly had significantly higher TCR beta diversity than those with benign nodules, in blood and tumor.

This clone came up a few times. The antigen is unknown. Prior to thyroid surgery, none of the patients had received any treatment. As handled by the study authors: A distant-metastasis classifier for papillary thyroid cancer was built using CDR3 differences across clinicopathological groups. TCRdb re-called clones via MiXCR from the PCR reads. None of the V and J calls come from the authors' own analysis; TCRdb made them. The sample gives over 3,500 clones, 35% to 45% of which show up once; about 37% is in the top ten. Germline assignment: CDR1 MNHEY and CDR2 SMNVEV (reference sequence). This CDR3 is built from 14 residues. The germline V and J ends were trimmed by 1 base and 9 bases, with 15 bases remaining between them.

V usage is TRBV27 and J usage is TRBJ1-1; possible D gene TRBD1, 6 bases. The receptor comes from a male donor with papillary thyroid cancer or a benign thyroid nodule (not recorded which). Some clones in this sample may be carry-over from other donors' samples. Sequenced material: adjacent normal tissue. Here the CDR3 DNA reads TGTGCCAGCAGTTTATTACAGGGTGAGGGCCAAGCTTTCTTT. This translates into CASSLLQGEGQAFF.